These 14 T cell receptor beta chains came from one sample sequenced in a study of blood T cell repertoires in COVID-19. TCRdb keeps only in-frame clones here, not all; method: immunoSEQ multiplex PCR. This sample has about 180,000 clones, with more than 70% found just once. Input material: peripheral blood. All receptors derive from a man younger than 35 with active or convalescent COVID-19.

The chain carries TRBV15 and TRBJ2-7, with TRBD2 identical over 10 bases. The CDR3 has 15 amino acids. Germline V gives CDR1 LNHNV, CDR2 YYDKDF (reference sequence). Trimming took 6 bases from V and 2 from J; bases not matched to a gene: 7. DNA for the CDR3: TGTGCCACCAGACCCGGACTAGCGGTTACCTACGAGCAGTACTTC. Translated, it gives CATRPGLAVTYEQYF.

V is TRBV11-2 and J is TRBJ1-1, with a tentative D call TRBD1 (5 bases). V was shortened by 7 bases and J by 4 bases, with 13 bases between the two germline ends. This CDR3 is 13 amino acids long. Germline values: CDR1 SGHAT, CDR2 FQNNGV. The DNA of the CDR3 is TGTGCCAGCACCTTCAGGGTTGGCACTGAAGCTTTCTTT. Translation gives CASTFRVGTEAFF.

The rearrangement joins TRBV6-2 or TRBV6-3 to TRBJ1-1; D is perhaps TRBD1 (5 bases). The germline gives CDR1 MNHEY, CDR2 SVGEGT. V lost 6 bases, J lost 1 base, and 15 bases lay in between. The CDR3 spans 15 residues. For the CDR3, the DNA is TGTGCCAGCAGCCATAACGGGGGGGGGAACACTGAAGCTTTCTTT. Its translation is CASSHNGGGNTEAFF.

The CDR3 spells CATSTGMNTEAFF. CDR3 nucleotide sequence: TGTGCCACCAGCACCGGGATGAACACTGAAGCTTTCTTT. The chain employs TRBV15 and TRBJ1-1; D remains ambiguous. Trimming removed 4 bases at V and 0 bases at J, with 6 bases between. Germline CDR1 LNHNV, CDR2 YYDKDF (reference sequence). The CDR3 is made up of 13 amino acids. The full variable domain, in which reference TRBV15 and TRBJ1-1 provide the parts outside the CDR3, is DAMVIQNPRYQVTQFGKPVTLSCSQTLNHNVMYWYQQKSSQAPKLLFHYYDKDFNNEADTPDNFQSRRPNTSFCFLDIRSPGLGDTAMYLCATSTGMNTEAFFGQGTRLTVV.

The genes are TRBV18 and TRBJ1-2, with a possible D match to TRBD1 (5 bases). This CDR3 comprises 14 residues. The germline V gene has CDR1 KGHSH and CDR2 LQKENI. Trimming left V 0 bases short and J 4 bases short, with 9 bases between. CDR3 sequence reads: CASSPPSGGYGYTF. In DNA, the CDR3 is TGTGCCAGCTCACCACCGTCCGGGGGCTATGGCTACACCTTC.

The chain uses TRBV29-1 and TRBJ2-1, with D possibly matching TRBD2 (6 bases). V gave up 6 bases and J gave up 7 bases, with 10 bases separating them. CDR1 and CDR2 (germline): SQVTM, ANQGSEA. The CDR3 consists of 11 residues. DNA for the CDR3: TGCAGCGTCAGGAGGGGTAATGAGCAGTTCTTC. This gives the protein CSVRRGNEQFF.

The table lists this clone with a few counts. In DNA, the CDR3 is TGTGCCAGCTCACCGGGACAAACCGGTGGGGAGACCCAGTACTTC. Translation: CASSPGQTGGETQYF. J is TRBJ2-5 and V is TRBV18, with D possibly matching TRBD1 (6 bases). Trimming removed 3 bases from V and 5 bases from J, with 16 bases in between. This CDR3 is built from 15 residues. CDR1 KGHSH and CDR2 LQKENI come from the germline V gene.

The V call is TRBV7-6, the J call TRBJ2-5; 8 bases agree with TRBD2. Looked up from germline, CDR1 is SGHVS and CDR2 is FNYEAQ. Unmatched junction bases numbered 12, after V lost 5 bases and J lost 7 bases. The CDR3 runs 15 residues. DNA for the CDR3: TGTGCCAGCAGCCAGCGGGGGTCGATGGGTCGGACCCAGTACTTC. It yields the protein CASSQRGSMGRTQYF.

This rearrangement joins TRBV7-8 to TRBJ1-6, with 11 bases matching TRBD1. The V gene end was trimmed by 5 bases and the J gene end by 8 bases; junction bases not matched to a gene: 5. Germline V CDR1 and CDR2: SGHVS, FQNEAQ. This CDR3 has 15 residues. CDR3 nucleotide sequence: TGTGCCAGCAGCCCTTGGGGACAGGGGGATTCACCCCTCCACTTT. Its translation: CASSPWGQGDSPLHF.

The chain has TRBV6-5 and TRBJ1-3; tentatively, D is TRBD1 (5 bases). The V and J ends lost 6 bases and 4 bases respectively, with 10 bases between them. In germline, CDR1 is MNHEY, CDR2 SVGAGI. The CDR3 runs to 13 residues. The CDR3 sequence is CASRGGAGNTIYF. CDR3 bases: TGTGCCAGCAGAGGAGGGGCCGGAAACACCATATATTTT.

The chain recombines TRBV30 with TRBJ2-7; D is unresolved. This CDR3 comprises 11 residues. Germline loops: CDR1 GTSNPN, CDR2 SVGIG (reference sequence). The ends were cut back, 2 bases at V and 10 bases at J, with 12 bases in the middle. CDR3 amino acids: CAWSQWQSQYF. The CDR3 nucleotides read TGTGCCTGGAGTCAGTGGCAGTCACAGTACTTC.

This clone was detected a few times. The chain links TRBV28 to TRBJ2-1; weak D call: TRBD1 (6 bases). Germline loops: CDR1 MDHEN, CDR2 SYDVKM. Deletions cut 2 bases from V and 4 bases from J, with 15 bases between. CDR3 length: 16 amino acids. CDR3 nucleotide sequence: TGTGCCAGCAGTTTAGAAGAGACAGGATCGTACAATGAGCAGTTCTTC. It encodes CASSLEETGSYNEQFF. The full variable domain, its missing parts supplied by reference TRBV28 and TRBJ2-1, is DVKVTQSSRYLVKRTGEKVFLECVQDMDHENMFWYRQDPGLGLRLIYFSYDVKMKEKGDIPEGYSVSREKKERFSLILESASTNQTSMYLCASSLEETGSYNEQFFGPGTRLTVL.

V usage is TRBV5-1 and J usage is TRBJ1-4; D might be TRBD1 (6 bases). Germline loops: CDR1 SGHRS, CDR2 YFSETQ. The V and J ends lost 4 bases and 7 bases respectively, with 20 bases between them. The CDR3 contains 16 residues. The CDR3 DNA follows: TGCGCCAGCAGCCCTGGACAGCCAAGGGTCGGTGAAAAACTGTTTTTT. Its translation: CASSPGQPRVGEKLFF.

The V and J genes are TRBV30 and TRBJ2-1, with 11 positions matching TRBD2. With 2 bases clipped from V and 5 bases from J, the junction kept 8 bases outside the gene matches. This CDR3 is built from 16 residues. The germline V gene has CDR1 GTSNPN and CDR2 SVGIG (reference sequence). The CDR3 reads CAWSPLAGGLHNEQFF. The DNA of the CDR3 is TGTGCCTGGAGTCCTCTAGCGGGAGGACTCCACAATGAGCAGTTCTTC. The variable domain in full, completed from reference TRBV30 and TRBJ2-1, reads SQTIHQWPATLVQPVGSPLSLECTVEGTSNPNLYWYRQAAGRGLQLLFYSVGIGQISSEVPQNLSASRPQDRQFILSSKKLLLSDSGFYLCAWSPLAGGLHNEQFFGPGTRLTVL.